These 28 T cell receptor beta chains share one sample of origin, sequenced in a study of cytomegalovirus exposure and HLA in healthy donors. This table comes from immunoSEQ multiplex PCR, and its TCRdb copy is limited to in-frame clones, with some not included. The sample holds over 200,000 clones, around four fifths seen once. The sequenced sample was PBMCs. The origin of the receptors is a woman younger than 35 in good health and CMV-seronegative.

This clone has a handful of counts. The chain is built from TRBV6-4 and TRBJ1-6, with 7 bases lining up with TRBD1. From germline, CDR1 is MRHNA and CDR2 SNTAGT. The CDR3 consists of 14 residues. Trimming removed 6 bases from V and 7 bases from J; junction bases left unmatched: 6. The CDR3 loop is CASRSGQVNSPLHF. DNA for the CDR3: TGTGCCAGCAGGTCTGGACAGGTGAATTCACCCCTCCACTTT.

The V gene is TRBV6-1, the J gene TRBJ1-5; no definite D call. Trimming stripped 4 bases from V and 4 bases from J, with 11 bases between. Germline CDR1 is MNHNS and CDR2 is SASEGT. This CDR3 is 14 amino acids long. In DNA, the CDR3 is TGTGCCAGCAGTGTTAATACGGGGAATCAGCCCCAGCATTTT. This gives the protein CASSVNTGNQPQHF.

The chain links TRBV6-5 to TRBJ1-1, with D perhaps TRBD1 (6 bases). Germline-derived CDR1 and CDR2 are MNHEY and SVGAGI. This CDR3 comprises 14 residues. The V and J ends lost 5 bases and 0 bases respectively, with 10 bases between them. The CDR3 sequence is CASSIRDMNTEAFF. In nucleotides, the CDR3 is TGTGCCAGCAGTATCCGGGACATGAACACTGAAGCTTTCTTT.

This clone was observed a few times. The chain joins TRBV5-1 to TRBJ2-7; TRBD1 agrees at 9 bases. J was trimmed by 3 bases and V by 4 bases; bases with no gene match: 8. This CDR3 comprises 15 residues. CDR1 and CDR2 from the germline V gene are SGHRS and YFSETQ. The CDR3 loop is CASSQDPGQGYEQYF. In DNA, the CDR3 is TGCGCCAGCAGCCAGGATCCGGGACAGGGCTACGAGCAGTACTTC.

The chain has TRBV29-1 and TRBJ2-7; D not resolved. Germline CDR1 SQVTM, CDR2 ANQGSEA. The CDR3 is 11 amino acids. Trimming left V 3 bases short and J 1 base short, with 4 bases between. The CDR3 DNA follows: TGCAGCGTTGAGGAGTCCTACGAGCAGTACTTC. It translates to CSVEESYEQYF.

The chain recombines TRBV28 with TRBJ1-2; 9 bases line up with TRBD1. The V gene end was trimmed by 8 bases and the J gene end by 8 bases; junction bases not matched to a gene: 9. The CDR3 consists of 13 residues. Germline CDR1 and CDR2: MDHEN and SYDVKM. The CDR3 region is CASLQGALGGYTF. The CDR3 region has the DNA TGTGCCAGCCTACAGGGGGCGCTGGGAGGCTACACCTTC.

This clone turned up a few times. The chain uses TRBV21-1 and TRBJ2-7; TRBD2 is the table's D call and was not checked against the DNA. TRBV21-1 is designated a pseudogene. CDR3 size: 16 residues. The CDR3 sequence: CASSKSLAGEAYEQYF. The CDR3 DNA follows: TGTGCCAGCAGCAAATCCCTAGCGGGAGAGGCCTACGAGCAGTACTTC.

The chain joins TRBV25-1 to TRBJ1-4; D is ambiguous. V lost 2 bases and J 6 bases, leaving 13 bases between the germline ends. The CDR3 runs to 15 residues. The germline V gene has CDR1 MGHDK and CDR2 SYGVNS. For the CDR3, the DNA is TGTGCCAGCAGTGAAATGGCAGACTACCATGAAAAACTGTTTTTT. Residues: CASSEMADYHEKLFF.

The genes are TRBV6-1 and TRBJ2-7; 7 nucleotides align to TRBD1. CDR3 length: 15 amino acids. Germline assignment: CDR1 MNHNS and CDR2 SASEGT. V was pared by 2 bases and J by 0 bases, with 4 bases of the junction left unmatched. The chain's CDR3 is CASSESWTGSYEQYF. CDR3 DNA sequence: TGTGCCAGCAGTGAATCCTGGACAGGCTCCTACGAGCAGTACTTC.

This sequence joins TRBV28 and TRBJ1-2, with 7 positions matching TRBD1. The germline gives CDR1 MDHEN, CDR2 SYDVKM. Trimming at V came to 6 bases and at J to 4 bases, leaving 8 bases not matched to a gene. The CDR3 is 14 amino acids. The CDR3 DNA is TGTGCCAGCAGGCCCAGCAGGGGGGGCTATGGCTACACCTTC. This gives the protein CASRPSRGGYGYTF.

The chain couples TRBV27 to TRBJ1-1; 9 nucleotides align to TRBD1. Looked up from germline, CDR1 is MNHEY and CDR2 is SMNVEV (reference sequence). Unmatched junction bases numbered 7, after V lost 5 bases and J lost 0 bases. The CDR3 extends over 16 amino acids. CDR3 bases: TGTGCCAGCAGTCCTTGGACAGGGGCTATGAACACTGAAGCTTTCTTT. This translates into CASSPWTGAMNTEAFF.

The rearrangement joins TRBV5-1 to TRBJ1-1; 8 positions agree with TRBD1. The CDR3 loop spans 15 amino acids. The V segment lost 0 bases and the J segment 5 bases; nucleotides outside the gene matches: 6. CDR1 and CDR2 from the germline V gene are SGHRS and YFSETQ. CDR3: CASSLGTGIKTEAFF. CDR3 nucleotide sequence: TGCGCCAGCAGCTTGGGGACAGGGATAAAGACTGAAGCTTTCTTT.

The chain is built from TRBV7-6 and TRBJ2-7; 10 nucleotides match TRBD2. Germline CDR1 and CDR2: SGHVS and FNYEAQ. Trimming cost V 5 bases and J 5 bases; bases outside gene matches: 15. The CDR3 spans 17 residues. CDR3 sequence: CASSPGASGSSSDEQYF. DNA for the CDR3: TGTGCCAGCAGCCCCGGGGCTAGCGGGAGTTCATCGGACGAGCAGTACTTC.

The J gene is TRBJ1-1, the V gene TRBV29-1, with D tentatively TRBD1 (6 bases). The CDR3 extends over 13 amino acids. V was trimmed by 6 bases and J by 10 bases, leaving 21 bases between them. Germline V lookup: CDR1 SQVTM, CDR2 ANQGSEA. The chain's CDR3 is CSVPTGTLMGAFF. The CDR3, as DNA: TGCAGCGTCCCAACAGGGACACTCATGGGAGCTTTCTTT.

The chain links TRBV9 to TRBJ1-2; TRBD1 is a possible D gene (5 bases). V dropped 3 bases and J dropped 4 bases, with 22 bases sitting between them. Germline CDR1 is SGDLS and CDR2 is YYNGEE. There are 17 residues in the CDR3. CDR3 region: CASSGGTDLRKVYGYTF. DNA for the CDR3: TGTGCCAGCAGCGGAGGGACCGACCTAAGAAAAGTCTATGGCTACACCTTC.

As DNA, the CDR3 is TGTGCCAGCAGGGGGACAGGGGGATCCTTAAACTATGGCTACACCTTC. Its protein is CASRGTGGSLNYGYTF. The chain recombines TRBV2 with TRBJ1-2, with 11 bases lining up with TRBD1. The CDR3 is 16 amino acids. The J segment lost 2 bases and the V segment lost 6 bases, leaving 8 bases of the junction unmatched. Germline assignment: CDR1 SNHLY and CDR2 FYNNEI. Supplemented by reference TRBV2 and TRBJ1-2, the full variable domain reads EPEVTQTPSHQVTQMGQEVILRCVPISNHLYFYWYRQILGQKVEFLVSFYNNEISEKSEIFDDQFSVERPDGSNFTLKIRSTKLEDSAMYFCASRGTGGSLNYGYTFGSGTRLTVV.

The chain uses TRBV27 and TRBJ1-4; TRBD1 might be the D (6 bases). The length of the CDR3 is 17 residues. Germline V gives CDR1 MNHEY, CDR2 SMNVEV (reference sequence). Trimming left V 3 bases short and J 4 bases short, with 18 bases between. In DNA, the CDR3 is TGTGCCAGCAGTTTTACCAGTCCGGGACACATTAATGAAAAACTGTTTTTT. It codes for CASSFTSPGHINEKLFF.

Only a few counts were recorded for this clone. The rearrangement joins TRBV18 to TRBJ1-6; TRBD1 agrees at 8 bases. The length of the CDR3 is 16 residues. CDR1 is KGHSH, CDR2 LQKENI, per germline. J lost 8 bases, V lost 5 bases, and 11 bases had no gene match. DNA for the CDR3: TGTGCCAGCTCATTAAACCAGGGGGCTTCAGATTCACCCCTCCACTTT. Translated, it gives CASSLNQGASDSPLHF.

The chain combines TRBV6-8 with TRBJ2-7, with TRBD2 as a possible D gene (6 bases). CDR3 length: 11 amino acids. V was cut by 11 bases and J by 5 bases, with 13 bases left in between. Per the germline V gene, CDR1 is MNHGY and CDR2 is SAAAGT. CDR3 protein: CARVGEDEQYF. The CDR3 DNA follows: TGTGCCCGGGTTGGGGAGGACGAGCAGTACTTC.

The chain recombines TRBV2 with TRBJ2-7; possible D gene TRBD1, 5 bases. This CDR3 contains 15 residues. CDR1 is SNHLY, CDR2 FYNNEI, per germline. V shed 3 bases and J shed 0 bases, with 12 bases lying between them. The CDR3 DNA reads as TGTGCCAGCAGTGAGGAAAACGACAGCTCCTACGAGCAGTACTTC. Its translation is CASSEENDSSYEQYF. Full variable domain (remainder filled in from reference TRBV2 and TRBJ2-7): EPEVTQTPSHQVTQMGQEVILRCVPISNHLYFYWYRQILGQKVEFLVSFYNNEISEKSEIFDDQFSVERPDGSNFTLKIRSTKLEDSAMYFCASSEENDSSYEQYFGPGTRLTVT.

V is TRBV2 and J is TRBJ1-2, with D perhaps TRBD1 (6 bases). This CDR3 is built from 16 residues. Trimming stripped 4 bases from V and 6 bases from J, with 21 bases between. Looked up from germline, CDR1 is SNHLY and CDR2 is FYNNEI. Here the CDR3 reads CASSASPLRGVDGYTF. The CDR3 DNA reads as TGTGCCAGCAGTGCATCACCGCTGAGGGGGGTGGATGGCTACACCTTC.

This clone was recorded a few times. The chain has TRBV2 and TRBJ2-7; the match to TRBD1 covers 11 bases. Germline CDR1 is SNHLY and CDR2 is FYNNEI. V shed 4 bases and J 2 bases; nucleotides not matched to a gene: 10. The length of the CDR3 is 17 residues. Here the CDR3 DNA reads TGTGCCAGCAGTGTCGGGACAGGGGGATTGACTGCCTACGAGCAGTACTTC. Amino acid sequence: CASSVGTGGLTAYEQYF. Variable domain in full (rest from reference TRBV2 and TRBJ2-7): EPEVTQTPSHQVTQMGQEVILRCVPISNHLYFYWYRQILGQKVEFLVSFYNNEISEKSEIFDDQFSVERPDGSNFTLKIRSTKLEDSAMYFCASSVGTGGLTAYEQYFGPGTRLTVT.

The chain carries TRBV19 and TRBJ1-2; perhaps TRBD1 as D (5 bases). Between the trimmed V and J ends, which lost 5 bases and 8 bases, there was a span of 15 bases. The germline V gene has CDR1 LNHDA and CDR2 SQIVND (reference sequence). This CDR3 contains 13 residues. CDR3 in amino acids: CASSGTPATGYTF. As DNA, the CDR3 is TGTGCCAGTAGTGGGACGCCGGCTACCGGCTACACCTTC.

J is TRBJ1-2 and V is TRBV2; D unclear. This CDR3 has 16 amino acids. Between the trimmed V and J ends, which lost 9 bases and 7 bases, there was a span of 27 bases. Germline CDR1 is SNHLY and CDR2 is FYNNEI. In DNA form, the CDR3 reads TGTGCCAGTTCCCCCATCCGGACGCCGGGGAGTAGTGGCTACACCTTC. Translating it yields CASSPIRTPGSSGYTF.

This clone came up once. V is TRBV2 and J is TRBJ1-5, with a tentative D call TRBD1 (5 bases). Germline V gene sequence: CDR1 SNHLY, CDR2 FYNNEI. The V and J ends lost 2 bases and 0 bases respectively, with 8 bases between them. CDR3 length equals 15 residues. The CDR3 DNA follows: TGTGCCAGCAGTGAACAGGGCCTTAGCAATCAGCCCCAGCATTTT. This encodes CASSEQGLSNQPQHF.

This sequence joins TRBV30 and TRBJ1-3, with a weak D call TRBD1 (5 bases). Germline lookup yields CDR1 GTSNPN and CDR2 SVGIG (reference sequence). Trimming pared 5 bases from V and 0 bases from J, leaving 11 bases between. The CDR3 has 14 amino acids. For the CDR3, the DNA is TGTGCCTGGCGCAAGGGGAGCTCTGGAAACACCATATATTTT. Protein product: CAWRKGSSGNTIYF.

The chain is built from TRBV2 and TRBJ2-1; 9 bases match TRBD1. This CDR3 contains 14 residues. Germline values: CDR1 SNHLY, CDR2 FYNNEI. Trimming removed 7 bases from V and 7 bases from J; junction bases left unmatched: 8. CDR3 residues: CASKKQGASNEQFF. The CDR3, as DNA: TGTGCCAGCAAAAAACAGGGGGCGTCGAATGAGCAGTTCTTC.

The chain carries TRBV5-4 and TRBJ1-2, with 10 bases lining up with TRBD1. Germline V gives CDR1 SGHNT, CDR2 YYREEE (reference sequence). CDR3 length: 14 amino acids. V shed 4 bases and J 4 bases; nucleotides not matched to a gene: 4. The CDR3 DNA reads TGTGCCAGCAGCGGGACAGGGGAACTCTATGGCTACACCTTC. It is translated as CASSGTGELYGYTF. Full variable domain (remainder filled in from reference TRBV5-4 and TRBJ1-2): ETGVTQSPTHLIKTRGQQVTLRCSSQSGHNTVSWYQQALGQGPQFIFQYYREEENGRGNFPPRFSGLQFPNYSSELNVNALELDDSALYLCASSGTGELYGYTFGSGTRLTVV.